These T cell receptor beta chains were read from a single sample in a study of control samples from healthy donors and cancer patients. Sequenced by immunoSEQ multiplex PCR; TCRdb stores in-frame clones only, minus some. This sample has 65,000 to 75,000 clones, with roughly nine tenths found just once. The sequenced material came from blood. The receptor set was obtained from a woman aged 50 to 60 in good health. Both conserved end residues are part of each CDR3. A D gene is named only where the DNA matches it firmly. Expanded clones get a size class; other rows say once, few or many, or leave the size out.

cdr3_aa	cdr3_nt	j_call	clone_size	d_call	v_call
CASSVDPAGVNNEQFF	TGTGCCAGCAGCGTAGATCCAGCGGGAGTGAACAATGAGCAGTTCTTC	TRBJ2-1	NA	TRBD2	TRBV9
CASSWGFSITGELFF	TGTGCCAGTAGTTGGGGATTTTCTATCACCGGGGAGCTGTTTTTT	TRBJ2-2	NA	NA	TRBV19
CASSQGQVNQPQHF	TGTGCCAGCAGCCAGGGACAGGTAAACCAGCCCCAGCATTTT	TRBJ1-5	NA	TRBD1	TRBV5-6
CASTGKWTDRNTIYF	TGTGCCAGCACGGGGAAATGGACAGACCGAAACACCATATATTTT	TRBJ1-3	NA	NA	TRBV6-4
CASSWSPGDQPQHF	TGCGCCAGCAGCTGGAGTCCAGGGGATCAGCCCCAGCATTTT	TRBJ1-5	NA	NA	TRBV5-1
CASSQGGTGTHSPLHF	TGTGCCAGCAGCCAAGGCGGGACAGGGACTCATTCACCCCTCCACTTT	TRBJ1-6	NA	TRBD1	TRBV7-3
CASSFQQGGTDTQYF	TGCGCCAGCAGCTTTCAACAGGGCGGAACAGATACGCAGTATTTT	TRBJ2-3	NA	NA	TRBV5-1
CSSGGLTEAFF	TGCAGCTCAGGGGGTCTTACTGAAGCTTTCTTT	TRBJ1-1	NA	TRBD1	TRBV29-1
CAWSLVVGLVGTDTQYF	TGTGCCTGGAGTCTGGTCGTAGGGTTGGTCGGCACAGATACGCAGTATTTT	TRBJ2-3	once	NA	TRBV30
CASSLGDSSTDTQYF	TGTGCCAGCAGCCTAGGCGACTCCTCCACAGATACGCAGTATTTT	TRBJ2-3	NA	NA	TRBV7-9
CASSLVTGGGDTQYF	TGTGCCAGCAGCTTGGTGACAGGGGGGGGAGATACGCAGTATTTT	TRBJ2-3	NA	TRBD1	TRBV5-8
CASSLMMVGSNQPQHF	TGTGCCAGCAGCTTAATGATGGTCGGGAGCAATCAGCCCCAGCATTTT	TRBJ1-5	NA	NA	TRBV7-8
CASSFGGSTDTQYF	TGTGCCAGCAGTTTCGGAGGAAGCACAGATACGCAGTATTTT	TRBJ2-3	few	NA	TRBV27
CASSRNSNQPQHF	TGTGCCAGCAGTAGAAATAGCAATCAGCCCCAGCATTTT	TRBJ1-5	NA	NA	TRBV6-5
CASSSSAGAETQYF	TGTGCCAGCAGCTCTTCAGCGGGAGCAGAGACCCAGTACTTC	TRBJ2-5	NA	TRBD2	TRBV5-4
CASIPSTFYGYTF	TGTGCCAGCATTCCGTCCACCTTTTATGGCTACACCTTC	TRBJ1-2	NA	NA	TRBV12-3/TRBV12-4